This TCR beta chain was recovered during a study of shared clonotypes between healthy human individuals. Turning to the study itself: Researchers drew samples from a couple of women and a few men aged 18 to 49. Findings and caveats of the study: Sequencing depth was a factor that was expected to affect clonotype sharing among donors.

Profiling relied on immunoSEQ multiplex PCR, and the TCRdb table lists in-frame clones only, not all of them. The table lists a few million clones, 85% to 95% of them singletons. Comment on this clone: Its antigen is as yet unknown. The identical CDR3 is also encoded by other nucleotide sequences in the sample.

Every one of the donors was a Caucasian adult that lived in Nashville, Tennessee. This CDR3 has 12 amino acids. The V gene lost 3 bases and the J gene lost 4 bases, with 6 bases spanning the gap. The germline V gene has CDR1 LNHDA and CDR2 SQIVND (reference sequence). The chain recombines TRBV19 with TRBJ1-2; D unresolved. The sample comprised naive CD4+ T cells sorted from blood. Subset described: CD45RA+ positively selected. The sequence derives from a man between 18 and 29 years old in good health. The CDR3 region is CASSIASYGYTF. CDR3 bases: TGTGCCAGTAGTATCGCCAGCTATGGCTACACCTTC. The whole variable domain, remainder taken from reference TRBV19 and TRBJ1-2, is DGGITQSPKYLFRKEGQNVTLSCEQNLNHDAMYWYRQDPGQGLRLIYYSQIVNDFQKGDIAEGYSVSREKKESFPLTVTSAQKNPTAFYLCASSIASYGYTFGSGTRLTVV.